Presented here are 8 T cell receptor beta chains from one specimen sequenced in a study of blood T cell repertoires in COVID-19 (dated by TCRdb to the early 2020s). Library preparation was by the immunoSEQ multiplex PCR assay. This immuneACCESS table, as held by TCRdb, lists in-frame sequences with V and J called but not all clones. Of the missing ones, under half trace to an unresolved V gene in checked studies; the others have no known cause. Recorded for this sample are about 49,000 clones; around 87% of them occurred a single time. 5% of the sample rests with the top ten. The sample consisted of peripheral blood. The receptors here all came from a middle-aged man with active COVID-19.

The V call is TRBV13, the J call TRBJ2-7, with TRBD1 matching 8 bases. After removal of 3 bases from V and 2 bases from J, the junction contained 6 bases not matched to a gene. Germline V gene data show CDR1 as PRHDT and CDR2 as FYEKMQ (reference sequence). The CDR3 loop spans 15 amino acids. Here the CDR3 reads CASSFPGQGAYEQYF. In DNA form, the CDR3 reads TGTGCCAGCAGCTTTCCCGGACAGGGTGCCTACGAGCAGTACTTC. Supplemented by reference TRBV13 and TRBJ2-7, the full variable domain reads AAGVIQSPRHLIKEKRETATLKCYPIPRHDTVYWYQQGPGQDPQFLISFYEKMQSDKGSIPDRFSAQQFSDYHSELNMSSLELGDSALYFCASSFPGQGAYEQYFGPGTRLTVT.

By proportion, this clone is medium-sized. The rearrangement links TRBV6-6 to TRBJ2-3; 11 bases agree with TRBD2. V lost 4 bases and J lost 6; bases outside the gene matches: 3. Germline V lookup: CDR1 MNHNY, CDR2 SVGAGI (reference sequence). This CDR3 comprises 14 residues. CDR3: CASSSWTSGDTQYF. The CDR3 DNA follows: TGTGCCAGCAGTTCTTGGACTAGCGGGGATACGCAGTATTTT.

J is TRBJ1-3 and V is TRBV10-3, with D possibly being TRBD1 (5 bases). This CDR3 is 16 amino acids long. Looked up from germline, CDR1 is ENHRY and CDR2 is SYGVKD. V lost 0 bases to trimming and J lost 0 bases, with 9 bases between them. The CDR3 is CAISESKQDSGNTIYF. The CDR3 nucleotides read TGTGCCATCAGTGAGTCGAAACAGGACTCTGGAAACACCATATATTTT.

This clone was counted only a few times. Written as DNA, the CDR3 is TGCGCCAGCAGCCATCCCGGCCGGGACAGCCAAAAACTGTTTTTT. Protein sequence: CASSHPGRDSQKLFF. The rearrangement joins TRBV4-1 to TRBJ1-4; the match to TRBD1 covers 7 bases. The CDR3 is made up of 15 amino acids. V lost 3 bases, J lost 9 bases, and 10 bases stayed unmatched. Germline CDR1 MGHRA, CDR2 YSYEKL.

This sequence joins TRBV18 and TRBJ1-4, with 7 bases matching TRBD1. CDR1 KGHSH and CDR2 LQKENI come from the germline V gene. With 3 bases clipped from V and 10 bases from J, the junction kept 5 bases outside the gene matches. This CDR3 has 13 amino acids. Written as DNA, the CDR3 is TGTGCCAGCTCACCGGGGGACAGCCGAAAACTGTTTTTT. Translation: CASSPGDSRKLFF.

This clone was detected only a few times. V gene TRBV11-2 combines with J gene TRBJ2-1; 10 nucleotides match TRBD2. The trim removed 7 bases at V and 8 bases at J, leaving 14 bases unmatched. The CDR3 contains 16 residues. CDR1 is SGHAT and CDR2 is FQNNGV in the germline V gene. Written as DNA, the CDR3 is TGTGCCAGCACCCGGATATTCCTAGCGGGAGCCGATGAGCAGTTCTTC. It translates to CASTRIFLAGADEQFF.

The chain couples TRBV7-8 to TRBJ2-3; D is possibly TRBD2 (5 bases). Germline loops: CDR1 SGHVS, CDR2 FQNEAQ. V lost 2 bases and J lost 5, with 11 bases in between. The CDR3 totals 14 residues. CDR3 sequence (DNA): TGTGCCAGCAGCTTATCGGGGTATGGAGATACGCAGTATTTT. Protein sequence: CASSLSGYGDTQYF.

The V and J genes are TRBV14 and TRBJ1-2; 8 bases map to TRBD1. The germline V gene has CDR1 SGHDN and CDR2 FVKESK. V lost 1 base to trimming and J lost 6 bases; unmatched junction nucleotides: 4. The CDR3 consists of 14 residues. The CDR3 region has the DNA TGTGCCAGCAGCCAAGTTTCCAGGGGGCATGGCTACACCTTC. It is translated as CASSQVSRGHGYTF.